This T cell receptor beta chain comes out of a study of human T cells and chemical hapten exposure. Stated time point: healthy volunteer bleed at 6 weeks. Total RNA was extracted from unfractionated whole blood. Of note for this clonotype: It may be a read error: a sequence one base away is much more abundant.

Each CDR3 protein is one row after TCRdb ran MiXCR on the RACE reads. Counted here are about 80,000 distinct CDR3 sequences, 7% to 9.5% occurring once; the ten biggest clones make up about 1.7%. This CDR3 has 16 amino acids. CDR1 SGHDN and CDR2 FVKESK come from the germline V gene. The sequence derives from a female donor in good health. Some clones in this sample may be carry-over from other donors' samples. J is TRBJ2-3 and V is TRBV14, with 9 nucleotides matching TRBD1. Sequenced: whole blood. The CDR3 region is CTSSHHRGLSTDTQYF. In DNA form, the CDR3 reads TGTACCAGCAGCCACCACAGGGGGCTGAGCACAGATACGCAGTATTTT.